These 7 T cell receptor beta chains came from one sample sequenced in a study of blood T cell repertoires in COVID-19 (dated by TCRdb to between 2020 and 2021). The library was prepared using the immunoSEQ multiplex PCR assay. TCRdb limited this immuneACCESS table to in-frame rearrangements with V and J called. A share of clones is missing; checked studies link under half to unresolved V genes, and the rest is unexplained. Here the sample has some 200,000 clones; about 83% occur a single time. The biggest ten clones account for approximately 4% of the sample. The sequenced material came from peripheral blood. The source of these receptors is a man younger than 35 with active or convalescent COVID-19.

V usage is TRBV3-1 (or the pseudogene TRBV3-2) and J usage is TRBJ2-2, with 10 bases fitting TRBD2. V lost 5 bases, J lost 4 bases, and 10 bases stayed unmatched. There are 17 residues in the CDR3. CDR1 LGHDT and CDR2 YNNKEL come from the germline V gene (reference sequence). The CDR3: CASSYGLAAAGTGELFF. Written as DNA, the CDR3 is TGTGCCAGCAGCTACGGACTAGCGGCCGCGGGCACCGGGGAGCTGTTTTTT.

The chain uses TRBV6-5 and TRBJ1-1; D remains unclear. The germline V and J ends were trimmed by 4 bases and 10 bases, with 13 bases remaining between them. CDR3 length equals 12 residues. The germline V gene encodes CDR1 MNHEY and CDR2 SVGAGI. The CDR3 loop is CASSSPKSGAFF. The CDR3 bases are TGTGCCAGCAGTTCCCCAAAATCGGGAGCTTTCTTT.

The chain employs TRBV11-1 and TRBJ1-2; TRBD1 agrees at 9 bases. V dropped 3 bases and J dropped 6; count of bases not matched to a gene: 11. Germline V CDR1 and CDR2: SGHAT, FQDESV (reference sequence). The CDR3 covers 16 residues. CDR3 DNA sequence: TGTGCCAGCAGCTTCGGGACAGGGAGGATGGTGGATGGCTACACCTTC. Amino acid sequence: CASSFGTGRMVDGYTF.

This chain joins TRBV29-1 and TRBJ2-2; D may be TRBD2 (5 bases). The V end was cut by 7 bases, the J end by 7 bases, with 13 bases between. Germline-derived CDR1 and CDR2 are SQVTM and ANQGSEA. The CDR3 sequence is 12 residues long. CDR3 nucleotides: TGCAGCGGCGGACTTGTAGACGGGGAGCTGTTTTTT. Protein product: CSGGLVDGELFF.

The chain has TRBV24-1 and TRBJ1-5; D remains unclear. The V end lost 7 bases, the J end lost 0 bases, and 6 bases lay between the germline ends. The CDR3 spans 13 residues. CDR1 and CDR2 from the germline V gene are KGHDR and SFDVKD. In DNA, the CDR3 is TGTGCCACCAGGGCGGATAGCAATCAGCCCCAGCATTTT. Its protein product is CATRADSNQPQHF.

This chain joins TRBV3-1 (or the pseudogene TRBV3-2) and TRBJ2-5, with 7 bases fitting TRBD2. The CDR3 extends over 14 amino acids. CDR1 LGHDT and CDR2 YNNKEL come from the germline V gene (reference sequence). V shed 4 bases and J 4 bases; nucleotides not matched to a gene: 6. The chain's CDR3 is CASSRPGGGETQYF. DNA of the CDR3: TGTGCCAGCAGCCGCCCTGGGGGGGGAGAGACCCAGTACTTC.

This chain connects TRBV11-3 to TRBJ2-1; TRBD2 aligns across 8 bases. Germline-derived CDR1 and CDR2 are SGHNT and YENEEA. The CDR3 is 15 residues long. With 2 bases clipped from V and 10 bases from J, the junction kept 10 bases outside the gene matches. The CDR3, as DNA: TGTGCCAGCAGCTTACGCGGGAGGACCCAGGGGGAGCAGTTCTTC. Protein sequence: CASSLRGRTQGEQFF.